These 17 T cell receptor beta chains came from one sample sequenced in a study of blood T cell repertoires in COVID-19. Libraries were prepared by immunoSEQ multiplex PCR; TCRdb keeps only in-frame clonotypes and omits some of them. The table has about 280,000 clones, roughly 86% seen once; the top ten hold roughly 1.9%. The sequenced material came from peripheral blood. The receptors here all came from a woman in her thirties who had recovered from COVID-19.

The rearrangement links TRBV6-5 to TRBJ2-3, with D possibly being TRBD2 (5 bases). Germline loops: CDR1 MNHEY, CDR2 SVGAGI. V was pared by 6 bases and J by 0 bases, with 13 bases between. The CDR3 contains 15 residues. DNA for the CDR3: TGTGCCAGCAGCACTAGTGAGGATAGCACAGATACGCAGTATTTT. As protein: CASSTSEDSTDTQYF.

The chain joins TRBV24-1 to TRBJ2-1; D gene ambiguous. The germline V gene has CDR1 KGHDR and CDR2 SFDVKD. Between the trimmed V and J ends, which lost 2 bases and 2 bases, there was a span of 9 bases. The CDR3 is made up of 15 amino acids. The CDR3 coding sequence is TGTGCCACCAGTGATTCCTCCTACGCCTACAATGAGCAGTTCTTC. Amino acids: CATSDSSYAYNEQFF.

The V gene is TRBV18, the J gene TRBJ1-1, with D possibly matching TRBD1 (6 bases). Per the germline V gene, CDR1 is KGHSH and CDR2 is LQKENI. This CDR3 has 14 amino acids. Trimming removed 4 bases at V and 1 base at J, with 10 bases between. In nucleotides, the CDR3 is TGTGCCAGCTCACGGGGACAAGGGAACACTGAAGCTTTCTTT. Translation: CASSRGQGNTEAFF.

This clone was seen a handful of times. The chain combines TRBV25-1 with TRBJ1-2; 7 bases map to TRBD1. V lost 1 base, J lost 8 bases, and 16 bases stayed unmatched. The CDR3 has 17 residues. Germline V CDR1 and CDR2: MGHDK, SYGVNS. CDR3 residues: CASSESLDRVKRLGYTF. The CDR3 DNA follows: TGTGCCAGCAGTGAATCCCTTGACAGGGTCAAGCGTCTCGGCTACACCTTC.

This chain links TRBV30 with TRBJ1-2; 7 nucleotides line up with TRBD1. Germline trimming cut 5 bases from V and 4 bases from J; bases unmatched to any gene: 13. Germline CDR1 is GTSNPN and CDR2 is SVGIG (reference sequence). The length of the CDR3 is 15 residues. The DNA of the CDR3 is TGTGCCTGGCAGCTGAAGGGGGCATCGACCTATGGCTACACCTTC. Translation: CAWQLKGASTYGYTF. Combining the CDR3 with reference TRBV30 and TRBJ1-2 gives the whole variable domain SQTIHQWPATLVQPVGSPLSLECTVEGTSNPNLYWYRQAAGRGLQLLFYSVGIGQISSEVPQNLSASRPQDRQFILSSKKLLLSDSGFYLCAWQLKGASTYGYTFGSGTRLTVV.

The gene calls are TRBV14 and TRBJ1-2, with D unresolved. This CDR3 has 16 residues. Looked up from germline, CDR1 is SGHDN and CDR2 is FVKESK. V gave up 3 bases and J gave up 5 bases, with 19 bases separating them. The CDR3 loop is CASSQSLEALVYGYTF. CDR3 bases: TGTGCCAGCAGCCAGAGTCTAGAGGCATTGGTGTATGGCTACACCTTC.

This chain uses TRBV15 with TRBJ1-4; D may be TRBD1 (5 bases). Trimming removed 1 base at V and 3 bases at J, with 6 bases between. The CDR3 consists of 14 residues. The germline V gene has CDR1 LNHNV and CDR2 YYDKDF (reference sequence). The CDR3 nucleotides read TGTGCCACCAGCAGAGGGGGGGCTAATGAAAAACTGTTTTTT. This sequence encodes CATSRGGANEKLFF.

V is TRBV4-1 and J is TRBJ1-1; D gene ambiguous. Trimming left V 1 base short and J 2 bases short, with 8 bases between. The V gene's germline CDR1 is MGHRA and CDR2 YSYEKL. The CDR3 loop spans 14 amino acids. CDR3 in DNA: TGCGCCAGCAGCCAAGGTAATATCAACACTGAAGCTTTCTTT. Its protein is CASSQGNINTEAFF.

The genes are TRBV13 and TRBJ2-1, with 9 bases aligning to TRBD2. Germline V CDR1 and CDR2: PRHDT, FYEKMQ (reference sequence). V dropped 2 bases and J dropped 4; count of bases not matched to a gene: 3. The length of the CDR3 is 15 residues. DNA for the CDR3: TGTGCCAGCAGCTTACTAAGCGGGGGGTACAATGAGCAGTTCTTC. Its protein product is CASSLLSGGYNEQFF.

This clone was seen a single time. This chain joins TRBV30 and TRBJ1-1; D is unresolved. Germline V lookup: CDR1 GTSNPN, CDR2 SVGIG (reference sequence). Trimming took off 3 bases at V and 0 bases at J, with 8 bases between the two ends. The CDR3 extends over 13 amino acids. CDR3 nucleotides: TGTGCCTGGAGAGAAAAGCTGAACACTGAAGCTTTCTTT. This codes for CAWREKLNTEAFF.

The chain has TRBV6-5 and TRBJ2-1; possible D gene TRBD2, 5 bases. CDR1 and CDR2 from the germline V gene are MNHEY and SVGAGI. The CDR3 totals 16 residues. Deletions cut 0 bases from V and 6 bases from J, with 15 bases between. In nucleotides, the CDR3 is TGTGCCAGCAGTTACTCGAGAAGCGGAGCCCGCAATGAGCAGTTCTTC. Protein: CASSYSRSGARNEQFF.

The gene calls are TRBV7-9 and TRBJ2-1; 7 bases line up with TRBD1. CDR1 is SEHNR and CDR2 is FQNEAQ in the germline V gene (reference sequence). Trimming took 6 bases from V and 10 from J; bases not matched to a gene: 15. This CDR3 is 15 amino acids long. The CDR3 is CASRGRTGVSFEQFF. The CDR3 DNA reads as TGTGCCAGCAGGGGGCGGACAGGAGTTTCTTTCGAGCAGTTCTTC. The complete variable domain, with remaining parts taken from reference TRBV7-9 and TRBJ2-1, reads DTGVSQNPRHKITKRGQNVTFRCDPISEHNRLYWYRQTLGQGPEFLTYFQNEAQLEKSRLLSDRFSAERPKGSFSTLEIQRTEQGDSAMYLCASRGRTGVSFEQFFGPGTRLTVL.

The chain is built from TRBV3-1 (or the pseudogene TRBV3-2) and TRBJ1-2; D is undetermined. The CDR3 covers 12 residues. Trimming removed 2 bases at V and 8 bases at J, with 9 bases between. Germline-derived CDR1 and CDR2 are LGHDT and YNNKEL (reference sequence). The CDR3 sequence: CASSQSPRGYTF. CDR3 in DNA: TGTGCCAGCAGCCAATCTCCGAGGGGCTACACCTTC.

CDR3 in DNA: TGCGCCAGCAGCCCTCGGGACTCCCGAATCGCAACTAATGAAAAACTGTTTTTT. Amino acid sequence: CASSPRDSRIATNEKLFF. The chain uses TRBV4-1 and TRBJ1-4; TRBD1 is a possible D gene (5 bases). Per the germline V gene, CDR1 is MGHRA and CDR2 is YSYEKL. The CDR3 extends over 18 amino acids. V was clipped by 4 bases and J by 0 bases, with 18 bases between them.

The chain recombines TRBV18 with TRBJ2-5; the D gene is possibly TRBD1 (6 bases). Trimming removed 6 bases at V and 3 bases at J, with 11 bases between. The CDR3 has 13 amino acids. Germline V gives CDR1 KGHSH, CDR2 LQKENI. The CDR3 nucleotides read TGTGCCAGCTCTCGAGGACAGAAAGAGACCCAGTACTTC. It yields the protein CASSRGQKETQYF.

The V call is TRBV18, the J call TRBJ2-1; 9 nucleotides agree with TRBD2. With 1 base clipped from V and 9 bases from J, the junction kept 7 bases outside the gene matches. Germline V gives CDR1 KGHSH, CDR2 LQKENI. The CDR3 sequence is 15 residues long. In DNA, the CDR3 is TGTGCCAGCTCACCACAATCTAGCGGGGACGGTGAGCAGTTCTTC. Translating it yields CASSPQSSGDGEQFF.

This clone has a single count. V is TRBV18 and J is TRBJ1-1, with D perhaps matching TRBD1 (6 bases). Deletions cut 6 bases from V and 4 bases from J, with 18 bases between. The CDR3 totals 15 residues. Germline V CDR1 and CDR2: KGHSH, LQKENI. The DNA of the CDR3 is TGTGCCAGCTCCCTAGGGCGGGGGCAGGGCACTGAAGCTTTCTTT. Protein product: CASSLGRGQGTEAFF.